The 9 T cell receptor beta chains in this list originate from one sample, sequenced in a study of cytomegalovirus exposure and HLA in healthy donors. This PCR relied on a set of 60 Vbeta primers and 13 Jbeta primers. Clones were read by immunoSEQ multiplex PCR, and TCRdb kept only the in-frame ones, dropping some. Among 150,000 to 200,000 clones, around 87% were seen once, and the ten largest hold about 1.7%. Sequencing was done on a sample of PBMCs. All receptors come from a woman younger than 35 in good health and CMV-seronegative.

The chain recombines TRBV5-1 with TRBJ2-7; 8 positions match TRBD1. V gave up 1 base and J gave up 2 bases; unmatched junction bases: 2. The CDR3 covers 14 residues. From germline, CDR1 is SGHRS and CDR2 YFSETQ. The CDR3 spells CASSLQGATYEQYF. DNA for the CDR3: TGCGCCAGCAGCTTGCAGGGGGCTACCTACGAGCAGTACTTC.

This clone was counted between two and nine times. V is TRBV19 and J is TRBJ1-5, with TRBD1 matching over 10 bases. From germline, CDR1 is LNHDA and CDR2 SQIVND (reference sequence). The CDR3 spans 18 residues. J gave up 0 bases and V 4 bases, and 9 bases lay outside the gene matches. CDR3 sequence (DNA): TGTGCCAGTAGTACGATGGACAGGGGGTATTATAGCAATCAGCCCCAGCATTTT. Translation: CASSTMDRGYYSNQPQHF.

This clone was detected once. The chain carries TRBV7-9 and TRBJ2-2, with 9 bases that match TRBD1. CDR1 is SEHNR, CDR2 FQNEAQ, per germline (reference sequence). J was trimmed by 5 bases and V by 5 bases; bases with no gene match: 18. The CDR3 is 19 amino acids. CDR3 amino acids: CASSINPRDRALRTGELFF. The CDR3 region has the DNA TGTGCCAGCAGCATAAACCCCCGGGACAGGGCACTGAGGACCGGGGAGCTGTTTTTT.

This sequence joins TRBV10-3 and TRBJ1-1; 12 bases are a match to TRBD1. The V segment lost 4 bases and the J segment 3 bases; nucleotides outside the gene matches: 6. The CDR3 contains 16 residues. The germline gives CDR1 ENHRY, CDR2 SYGVKD. The CDR3 sequence is CAISGGTGGWDTEAFF. In DNA form, the CDR3 reads TGTGCCATCAGTGGGGGGACAGGGGGCTGGGACACTGAAGCTTTCTTT.

This clone was recorded only once. This chain links TRBV30 with TRBJ1-6; 8 nucleotides agree with TRBD1. The CDR3 has 15 amino acids. V gave up 1 base and J gave up 2 bases; unmatched junction bases: 1. Per germline, CDR1 GTSNPN and CDR2 SVGIG (reference sequence). CDR3 bases: TGTGCCTGGAGTGAGACAGGGGCCTATAATTCACCCCTCCACTTT. This gives the protein CAWSETGAYNSPLHF.

This sequence joins TRBV9 and TRBJ2-2; unclear D gene. CDR1 is SGDLS and CDR2 is YYNGEE in the germline V gene. The CDR3 sequence is 16 residues long. Trimming cost V 0 bases and J 3 bases, with 12 bases left between them. The CDR3 is CASSVGAYADTGELFF. The CDR3, as DNA: TGTGCCAGCAGCGTAGGAGCTTACGCCGACACCGGGGAGCTGTTTTTT.

The chain couples TRBV5-1 to TRBJ2-1, with D possibly TRBD1 on 5 matching bases. The CDR3 has 13 residues. The V gene lost 1 base and the J gene lost 8 bases, with 10 bases spanning the gap. From germline, CDR1 is SGHRS and CDR2 YFSETQ. CDR3 sequence: CASSLYWGYEQFF. In DNA form, the CDR3 reads TGCGCCAGCAGCTTGTATTGGGGCTATGAGCAGTTCTTC. The whole variable domain, filled in from reference TRBV5-1 and TRBJ2-1, reads KAGVTQTPRYLIKTRGQQVTLSCSPISGHRSVSWYQQTPGQGLQFLFEYFSETQRNKGNFPGRFSGRQFSNSRSEMNVSTLELGDSALYLCASSLYWGYEQFFGPGTRLTVL.

The chain is built from TRBV19 and TRBJ1-3; TRBD1 aligns across 8 bases. The germline V gene encodes CDR1 LNHDA and CDR2 SQIVND (reference sequence). V shed 7 bases, J shed 0 bases, and the junction held 8 bases outside the gene matches. CDR3 length: 16 residues. As DNA, the CDR3 is TGTGCCAGTACCTCGGACAGGGCATACTCTGGAAACACCATATATTTT. Its protein product is CASTSDRAYSGNTIYF.

The chain recombines TRBV18 with TRBJ1-1, with 7 bases lining up with TRBD1. V shed 5 bases and J 1 base; nucleotides not matched to a gene: 4. The germline gives CDR1 KGHSH, CDR2 LQKENI. There are 14 residues in the CDR3. The CDR3 DNA reads TGTGCCAGCTCAAGGGACAGTGAGAACACTGAAGCTTTCTTT. The encoded protein is CASSRDSENTEAFF. The full variable domain, its missing parts supplied by reference TRBV18 and TRBJ1-1, is NAGVMQNPRHLVRRRGQEARLRCSPMKGHSHVYWYRQLPEEGLKFMVYLQKENIIDESGMPKERFSAEFPKEGPSILRIQQVVRGDSAAYFCASSRDSENTEAFFGQGTRLTVV.